This record looks at one T cell receptor (beta chain) sequence and its context. Its antigen has not been determined. One end of the junction fails to match germline, which may point to a read error. The data were obtained in a study of T cell responses to AZD1222 COVID-19 vaccine (dated by TCRdb to about 2021). Background on the whole study: Because spike-specific TCR depth and breadth did not differ between the two schedules, AZD1222 recipients who got a second dose at roughly 4 weeks were pooled with those who got a second dose at roughly 12 weeks. TCR sequencing covered approximately 230 trial participants: around 210 given two doses of AZD1222 and about 26 given two doses of MenACWY control vaccine. Trial participants were enrolled by age into 18-55, 56-69 and 70-plus year subgroups, with roughly 160, 29 and 62 TCR-sequenced participants respectively.

Interpreted using the paper, the time point label stands for: baseline before first vaccination. Vaccinee samples came from UK trials COV001 and COV002, including a single-blind randomized controlled phase 2/3 trial of AZD1222 (ChAdOx1 nCoV-19) in healthy adults. For TCRbeta chain sequencing, PBMC samples from trial participants were taken at day 0 and at day 28 after the second dose. Findings and caveats that apply to the study as a whole: No day 14 peak-response samples were available, so repertoires were characterized only after the peak T cell response. After two AZD1222 doses, both the breadth and the depth of spike-specific TCRs were significantly higher than at day 0 and than in MenACWY recipients. Only a handful of AZD1222 recipients were SARS-CoV-2 seropositive at baseline, limiting conclusions about previously exposed vaccinees. Most participants were white British and females outnumbered males, and the authors suggested that clonal diversity may have been underestimated. Nearly half of unique spike-specific TCRs reportedly recognized epitopes outside regions mutated in the B.1.351 and B.1.1.7 variants. The vaccine-associated CD4 TCRs covered the entire spike protein, and the dominant responses fell in regions 160-218 and 743-854. In the small 56-69-year group, the increase in depth fell short of significance, most likely because of low power.

The CDR3 regions of human TCRbeta chains were subjected to immunosequencing. Concerning the study's data processing: Repertoire TCRs were checked for matches against a reference library of SARS-CoV-2-specific TCRs that had been generated using the MIRA antigen-specificity platform. Breadth was defined as the fraction of unique TCRs that were SARS-CoV-2-associated. Depth was defined as the fraction of total T cells that were SARS-CoV-2-associated. Using the MIRA data, each spike-specific TCR was mapped to the spike region that the TCR reacts to and placed in a CD4 or CD8 class. Log10-transformed breadth and depth values were compared by one-way ANOVA with Sidak's multiple comparisons tests. TCRdb provides this immuneACCESS table in a form limited to in-frame rearrangements. Some clones are lacking; in checked studies, under half of them reflect an unresolved V gene, and why the rest are absent is not known. The V and J calls and the clone size are those of that table, but D and trimming were determined from the DNA. The sample profile shows about 130,000 clones; around 90% of them were found once. Of the sample, approximately 1.4% falls within the top ten clones.

CDR1 and CDR2 are read off the germline V gene (reference sequence) as MNHEY and SMNVEV. The CDR3 contains 14 residues, cysteine and phenylalanine counted. Kept here is only the CDR3 DNA, which spans 42 bases and is read in frame from base 1. The TCR originated in an adult in good health. The chain employs TRBV27 and TRBJ2-2; the best D guess is TRBD1, with 6 bases matching. Source: peripheral blood, taken on day 0 of AZD1222 vaccination. The DNA sequence is given as TGCGCCAGCGGCCCGGGACAGAACACCGGGGAGCTGTTTTTT. This encodes CASGPGQNTGELFF.